The TCR beta chain under discussion was sequenced for a study of T cells in women clearing cervical HPV infection. Background on the study: HLA type could not be excluded as a confounder.

Notes on this clone: Its antigen is currently unknown. The CDR3 goes on 3 residues after the read ends, and that part is filled in from the germline J gene.

The germline V gene has CDR1 SNHLY and CDR2 FYNNEI. The V end lost 6 bases, the J end lost 5 bases, and 14 bases lay between the germline ends. The length of the CDR3 is 14 residues. Study-level points and caveats: TRBV6-7 abundance was lower in cases than controls (0.11% versus 0.16%). A classifier using richness and V gene abundances reached an AUC of under 0.9. Repertoire richness, not evenness, was significantly elevated in CIN3+ cases versus controls.

Profiling relied on immunoSEQ multiplex PCR, and the TCRdb table lists in-frame clones only, not all of them. The table gives approximately 49,000 clones; the top ten clones make up around 1.6% of it. The J gene is TRBJ1-5, the V gene TRBV2; tentative D call: TRBD1 (6 bases). This clonotype was sampled from a woman between 18 and 75 years old with a cervical HPV16 infection that either progressed to CIN3+ or cleared (not recorded which). Sequencing was done on a sample of blood buffy coat. The DNA read from the CDR3 is TGTGCCAGCAGGGGGGAGGGGGTTTATCAGCCC. It yields the protein CASRGEGVYQP. The whole CDR3 region reads CASRGEGVYQPQHF.